These 2 T cell receptor beta chains originate from one sample sequenced in a study of T cells in Graves' hyperthyroidism and ophthalmopathy. TCR beta CDR3 regions were amplified from RNA transcripts. Primed by the HTBI set, a first-round RT-PCR was run on the TCR CDR3. TCRdb re-analysed the multiplex PCR reads in MiXCR, keeping a single row per CDR3 protein. Here the sample spans roughly 500,000 distinct CDR3 sequences, 15% to 20% being singletons. Material: blood. The receptor set was obtained from a woman in her twenties or thirties with Graves' ophthalmopathy.

This clonotype was observed a handful of times. The J gene is TRBJ2-3, the V gene TRBV20-1; D is ambiguous. V was cut by 3 bases and J by 5 bases, with 9 bases left in between. The CDR3 loop spans 12 amino acids. Germline CDR1 and CDR2: DFQATT and SNEGSKA (reference sequence). The CDR3 sequence: CSARALGDTQYF. In DNA form, the CDR3 reads TGCAGTGCTAGGGCACTCGGAGATACGCAGTATTTT.

This clonotype was seen a few times. The CDR3, as DNA: TGTGCCAGCAGAAATACCTTACTACTCAGCTCCTACGAGCAGTACTTC. As protein: CASRNTLLLSSYEQYF. V is TRBV2 and J is TRBJ2-7; D is ambiguous. V shed 6 bases and J shed 0 bases, with 18 bases lying between them. CDR1 SNHLY and CDR2 FYNNEI come from the germline V gene. The CDR3 extends over 16 amino acids.